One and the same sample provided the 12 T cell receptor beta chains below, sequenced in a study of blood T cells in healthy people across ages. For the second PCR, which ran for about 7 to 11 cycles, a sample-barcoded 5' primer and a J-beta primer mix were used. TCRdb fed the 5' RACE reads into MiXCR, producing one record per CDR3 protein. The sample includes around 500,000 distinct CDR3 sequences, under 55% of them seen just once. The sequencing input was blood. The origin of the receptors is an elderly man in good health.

CDR3 residues: CASSLRPGEVYGYTF. CDR3 DNA sequence: TGTGCCAGCAGCCTAAGACCAGGGGAGGTCTATGGCTACACCTTC. The J gene is TRBJ1-2, the V gene TRBV3-1; tentatively, D is TRBD1 (6 bases). The length of the CDR3 is 15 residues. The ends were cut back, 4 bases at V and 4 bases at J, with 16 bases in the middle. Per the germline V gene, CDR1 is LGHDT and CDR2 is YNNKEL (reference sequence).

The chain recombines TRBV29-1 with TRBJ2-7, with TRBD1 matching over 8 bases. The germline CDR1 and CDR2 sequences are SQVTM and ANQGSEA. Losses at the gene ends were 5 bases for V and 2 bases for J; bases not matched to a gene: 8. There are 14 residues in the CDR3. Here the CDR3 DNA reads TGCAGCGTTATCCGACAGGGGTTACCCTACGAGCAGTACTTC. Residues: CSVIRQGLPYEQYF.

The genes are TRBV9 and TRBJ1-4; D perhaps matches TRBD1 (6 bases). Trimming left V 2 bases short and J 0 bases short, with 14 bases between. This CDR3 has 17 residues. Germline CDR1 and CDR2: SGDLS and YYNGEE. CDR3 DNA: TGTGCCAGCAGCGTCACCGGGACACGAGCAACTAATGAAAAACTGTTTTTT. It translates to CASSVTGTRATNEKLFF.

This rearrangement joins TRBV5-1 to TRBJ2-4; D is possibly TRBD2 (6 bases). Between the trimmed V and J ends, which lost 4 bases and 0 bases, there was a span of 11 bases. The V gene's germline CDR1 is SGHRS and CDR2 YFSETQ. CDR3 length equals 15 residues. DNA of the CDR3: TGCGCCAGCAGCGCCGACGGGGGAGCCAAAAACATTCAGTACTTC. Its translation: CASSADGGAKNIQYF.

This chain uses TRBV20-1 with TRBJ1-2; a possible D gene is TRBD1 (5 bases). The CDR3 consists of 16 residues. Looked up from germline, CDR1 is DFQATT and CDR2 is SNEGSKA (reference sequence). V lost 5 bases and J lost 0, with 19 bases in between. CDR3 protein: CSASDSGLRANYGYTF. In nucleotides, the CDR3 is TGCAGTGCTTCTGACAGTGGACTACGAGCTAACTATGGCTACACCTTC.

For the CDR3, the DNA is TGTGCCAGCACCACCTCTTCAGCCTACGAGCAGTACTTC. Its protein product is CASTTSSAYEQYF. This chain connects TRBV18 to TRBJ2-4; D unresolved. The DNA matches TRBJ2-7 better at its end, which makes the J call doubtful. The length of the CDR3 is 13 residues. Germline loops: CDR1 KGHSH, CDR2 LQKENI.

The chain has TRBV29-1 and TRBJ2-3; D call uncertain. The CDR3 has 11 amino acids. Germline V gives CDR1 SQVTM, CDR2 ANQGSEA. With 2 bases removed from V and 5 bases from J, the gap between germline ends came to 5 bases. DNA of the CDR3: TGCAGCGTTGAAAGTAGAGATACGCAGTATTTT. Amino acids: CSVESRDTQYF.

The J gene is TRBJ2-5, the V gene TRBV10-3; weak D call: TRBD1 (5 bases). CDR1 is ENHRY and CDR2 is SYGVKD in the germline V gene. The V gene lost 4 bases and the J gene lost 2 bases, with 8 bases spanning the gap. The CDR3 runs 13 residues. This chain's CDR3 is CAISGAGQETQYF. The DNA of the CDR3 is TGTGCCATCAGTGGGGCAGGGCAAGAGACCCAGTACTTC.

CDR3 sequence reads: CASSPGTSGAAYEQYF. The CDR3 DNA reads as TGCGCCAGCAGCCCAGGGACTAGCGGGGCGGCCTACGAGCAGTACTTC. The chain recombines TRBV5-1 with TRBJ2-5; 13 bases are shared with TRBD2. With the DNA end fitting TRBJ2-7 better, the J assignment may be wrong. The CDR3 has 16 residues. From germline, CDR1 is SGHRS and CDR2 YFSETQ.

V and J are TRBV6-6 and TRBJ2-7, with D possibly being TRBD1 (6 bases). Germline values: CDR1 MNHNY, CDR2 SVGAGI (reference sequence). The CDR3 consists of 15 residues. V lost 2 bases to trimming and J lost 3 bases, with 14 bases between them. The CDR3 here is CASSYPGQPHYEQYF. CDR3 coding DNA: TGTGCCAGCAGTTACCCCGGACAGCCACACTACGAGCAGTACTTC.

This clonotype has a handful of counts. The CDR3 loop is CSTHFGGSGGYTF. DNA for the CDR3: TGCAGCACCCACTTCGGTGGGTCTGGTGGCTACACCTTC. The V call is TRBV29-1, the J call TRBJ1-2, with unresolved D. Trimming removed 8 bases at V and 7 bases at J, with 20 bases between. Germline loops: CDR1 SQVTM, CDR2 ANQGSEA. The CDR3 extends over 13 amino acids.

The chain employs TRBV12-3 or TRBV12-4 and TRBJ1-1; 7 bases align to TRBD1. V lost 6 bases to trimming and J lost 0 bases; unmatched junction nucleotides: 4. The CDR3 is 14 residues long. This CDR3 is CASSIQGVNTEAFF. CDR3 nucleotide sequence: TGTGCCAGCAGCATCCAGGGGGTGAACACTGAAGCTTTCTTT.